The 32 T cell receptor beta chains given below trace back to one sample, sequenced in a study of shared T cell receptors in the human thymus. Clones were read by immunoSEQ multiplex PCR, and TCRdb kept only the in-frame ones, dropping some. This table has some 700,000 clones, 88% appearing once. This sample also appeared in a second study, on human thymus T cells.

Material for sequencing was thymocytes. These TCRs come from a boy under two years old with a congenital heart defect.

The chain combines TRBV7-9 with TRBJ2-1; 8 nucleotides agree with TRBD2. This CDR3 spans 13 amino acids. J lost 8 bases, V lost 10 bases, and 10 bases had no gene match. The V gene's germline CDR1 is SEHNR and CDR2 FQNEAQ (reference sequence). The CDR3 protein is CAIQPGGDYEQFF. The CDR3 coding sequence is TGTGCCATCCAGCCGGGAGGGGACTATGAGCAGTTCTTC.

The CDR3 loop is CASSSSRDRVGTEAFF. CDR3 in DNA: TGTGCCAGCAGCTCGTCCCGGGACAGGGTGGGGACTGAAGCTTTCTTT. This sequence joins TRBV7-9 and TRBJ1-1; 9 nucleotides line up with TRBD1. Germline loops: CDR1 SEHNR, CDR2 FQNEAQ (reference sequence). CDR3 length: 16 residues. With V trimmed by 4 bases and J by 5 bases, 11 bases remained unmatched.

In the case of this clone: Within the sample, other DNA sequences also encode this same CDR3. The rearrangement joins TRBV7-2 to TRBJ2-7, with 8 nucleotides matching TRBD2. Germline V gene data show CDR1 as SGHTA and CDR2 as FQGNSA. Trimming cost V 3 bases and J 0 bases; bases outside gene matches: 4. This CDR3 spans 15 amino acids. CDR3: CASSLLAGSSYEQYF. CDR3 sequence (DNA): TGTGCCAGCAGCTTGTTAGCGGGGTCCTCCTACGAGCAGTACTTC.

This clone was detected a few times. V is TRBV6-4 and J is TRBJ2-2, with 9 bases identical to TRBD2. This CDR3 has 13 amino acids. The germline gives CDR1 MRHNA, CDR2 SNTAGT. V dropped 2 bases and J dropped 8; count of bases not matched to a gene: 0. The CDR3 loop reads CASSDLAGGELFF. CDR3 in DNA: TGTGCCAGCAGTGACCTAGCGGGAGGGGAGCTGTTTTTT.

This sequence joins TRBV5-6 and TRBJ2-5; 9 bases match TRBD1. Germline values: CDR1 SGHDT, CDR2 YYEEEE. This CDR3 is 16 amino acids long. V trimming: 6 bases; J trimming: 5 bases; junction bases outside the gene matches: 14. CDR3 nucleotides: TGTGCCAGCAACCCCACACCGGGACAGGGATGGGAGACCCAGTACTTC. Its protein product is CASNPTPGQGWETQYF.

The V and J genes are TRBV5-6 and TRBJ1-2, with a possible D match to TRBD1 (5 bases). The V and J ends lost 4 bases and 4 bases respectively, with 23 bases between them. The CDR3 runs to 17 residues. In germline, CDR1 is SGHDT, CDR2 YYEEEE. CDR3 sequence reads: CASSPHSIRGSPYGYTF. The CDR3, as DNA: TGTGCCAGCAGCCCGCACTCTATACGGGGGAGCCCCTATGGCTACACCTTC.

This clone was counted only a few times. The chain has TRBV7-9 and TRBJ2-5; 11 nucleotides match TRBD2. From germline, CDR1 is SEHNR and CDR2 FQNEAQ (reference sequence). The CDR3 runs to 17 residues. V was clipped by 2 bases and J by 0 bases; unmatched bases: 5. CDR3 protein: CASSLPSSGGYQETQYF. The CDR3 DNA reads TGTGCCAGCAGCTTACCGTCTAGCGGGGGGTACCAAGAGACCCAGTACTTC.

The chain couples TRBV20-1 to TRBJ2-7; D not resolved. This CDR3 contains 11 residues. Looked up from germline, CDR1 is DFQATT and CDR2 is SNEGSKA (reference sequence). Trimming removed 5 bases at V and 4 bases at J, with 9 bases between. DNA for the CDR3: TGCAGTGCTCAGAACCCTTACGAGCAGTACTTC. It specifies CSAQNPYEQYF.

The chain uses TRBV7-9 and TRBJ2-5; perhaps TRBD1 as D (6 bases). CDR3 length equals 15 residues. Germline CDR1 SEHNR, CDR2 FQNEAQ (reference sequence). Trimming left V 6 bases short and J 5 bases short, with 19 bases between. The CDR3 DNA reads TGTGCCAGCAGTTCCCGGGACACCCCCTTCGAGACCCAGTACTTC. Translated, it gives CASSSRDTPFETQYF. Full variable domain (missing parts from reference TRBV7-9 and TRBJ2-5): DTGVSQNPRHKITKRGQNVTFRCDPISEHNRLYWYRQTLGQGPEFLTYFQNEAQLEKSRLLSDRFSAERPKGSFSTLEIQRTEQGDSAMYLCASSSRDTPFETQYFGPGTRLLVL.

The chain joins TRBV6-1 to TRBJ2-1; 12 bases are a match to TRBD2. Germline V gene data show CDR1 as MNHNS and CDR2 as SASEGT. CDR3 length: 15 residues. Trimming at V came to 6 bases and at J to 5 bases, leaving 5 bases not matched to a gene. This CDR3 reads CASSTGLAGHNEQFF. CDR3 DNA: TGTGCCAGCAGCACTGGACTAGCGGGGCACAATGAGCAGTTCTTC.

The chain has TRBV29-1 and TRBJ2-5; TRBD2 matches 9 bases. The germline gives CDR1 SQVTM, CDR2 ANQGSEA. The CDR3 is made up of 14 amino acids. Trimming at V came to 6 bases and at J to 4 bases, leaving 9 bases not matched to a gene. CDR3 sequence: CSVPAAGGGETQYF. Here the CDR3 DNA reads TGCAGCGTACCGGCTGCGGGAGGGGGAGAGACCCAGTACTTC.

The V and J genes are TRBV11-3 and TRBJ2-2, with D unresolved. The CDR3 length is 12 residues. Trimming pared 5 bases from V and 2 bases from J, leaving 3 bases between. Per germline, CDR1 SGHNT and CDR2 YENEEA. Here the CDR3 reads CASSPNTGELFF. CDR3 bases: TGTGCCAGCAGCCCTAACACCGGGGAGCTGTTTTTT.

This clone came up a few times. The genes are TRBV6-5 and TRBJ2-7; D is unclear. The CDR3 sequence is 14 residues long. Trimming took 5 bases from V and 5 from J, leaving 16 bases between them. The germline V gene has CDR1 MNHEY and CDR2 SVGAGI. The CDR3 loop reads CASSPHPLVDEQYF. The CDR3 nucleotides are TGTGCCAGCAGTCCACATCCCCTAGTCGACGAGCAGTACTTC.

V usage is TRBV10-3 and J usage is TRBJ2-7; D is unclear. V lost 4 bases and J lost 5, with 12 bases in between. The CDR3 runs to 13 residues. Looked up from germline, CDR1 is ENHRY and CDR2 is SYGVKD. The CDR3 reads CAISASHRDEQYF. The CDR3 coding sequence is TGTGCCATCAGTGCTAGTCACCGTGACGAGCAGTACTTC.

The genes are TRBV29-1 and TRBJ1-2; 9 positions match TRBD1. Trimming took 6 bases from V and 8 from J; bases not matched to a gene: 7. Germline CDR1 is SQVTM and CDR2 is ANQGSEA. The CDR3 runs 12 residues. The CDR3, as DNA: TGCAGCGTCGTGGACAGGGGCAAAGGCTACACCTTC. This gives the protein CSVVDRGKGYTF.

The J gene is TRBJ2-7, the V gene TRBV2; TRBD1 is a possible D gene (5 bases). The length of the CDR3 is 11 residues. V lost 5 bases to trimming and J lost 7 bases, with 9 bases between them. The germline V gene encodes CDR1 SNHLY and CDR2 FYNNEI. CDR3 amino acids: CASSNRLEQYF. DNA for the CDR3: TGTGCCAGCAGTAACAGGTTAGAGCAGTACTTC. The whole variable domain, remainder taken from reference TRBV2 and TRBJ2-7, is EPEVTQTPSHQVTQMGQEVILRCVPISNHLYFYWYRQILGQKVEFLVSFYNNEISEKSEIFDDQFSVERPDGSNFTLKIRSTKLEDSAMYFCASSNRLEQYFGPGTRLTVT.

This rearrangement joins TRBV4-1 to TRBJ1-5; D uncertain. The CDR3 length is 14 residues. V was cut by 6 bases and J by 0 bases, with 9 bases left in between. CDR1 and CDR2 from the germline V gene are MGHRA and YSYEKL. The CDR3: CASSPDTSNQPQHF. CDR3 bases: TGCGCCAGCAGTCCCGACACTAGCAATCAGCCCCAGCATTTT.

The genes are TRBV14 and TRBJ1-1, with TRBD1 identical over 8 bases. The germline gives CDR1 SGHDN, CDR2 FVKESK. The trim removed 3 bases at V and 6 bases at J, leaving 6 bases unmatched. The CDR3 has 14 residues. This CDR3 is CASSHGLTGAEAFF. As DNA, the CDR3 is TGTGCCAGCAGCCACGGCTTGACAGGGGCTGAAGCTTTCTTT.

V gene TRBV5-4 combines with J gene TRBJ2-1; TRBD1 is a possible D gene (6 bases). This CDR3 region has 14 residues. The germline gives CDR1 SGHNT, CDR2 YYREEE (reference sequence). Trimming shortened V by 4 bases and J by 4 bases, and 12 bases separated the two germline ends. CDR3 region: CASSPRTVYNEQFF. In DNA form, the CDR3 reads TGTGCCAGCAGCCCCCGGACAGTATACAATGAGCAGTTCTTC.

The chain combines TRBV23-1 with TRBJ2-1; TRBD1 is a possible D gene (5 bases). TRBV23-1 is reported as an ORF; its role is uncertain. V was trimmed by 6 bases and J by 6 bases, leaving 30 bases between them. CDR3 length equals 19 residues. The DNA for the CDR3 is TGCGCCAGCAGACTACAGATCGGATCAAGAGAGGCTAGGGGCAATGAGCAGTTCTTC. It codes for CASRLQIGSREARGNEQFF.

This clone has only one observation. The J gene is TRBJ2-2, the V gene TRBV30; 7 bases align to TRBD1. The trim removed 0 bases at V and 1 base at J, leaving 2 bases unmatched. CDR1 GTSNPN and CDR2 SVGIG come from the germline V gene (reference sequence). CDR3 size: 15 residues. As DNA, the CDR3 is TGTGCCTGGAGTGTAGGGACAGAGAACACCGGGGAGCTGTTTTTT. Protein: CAWSVGTENTGELFF.

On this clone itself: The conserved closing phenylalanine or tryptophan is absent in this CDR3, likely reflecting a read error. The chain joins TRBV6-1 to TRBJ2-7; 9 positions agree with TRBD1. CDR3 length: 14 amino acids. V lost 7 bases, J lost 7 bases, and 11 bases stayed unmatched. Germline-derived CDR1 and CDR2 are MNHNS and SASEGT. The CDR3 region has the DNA TGTGCCAGCACTTGGGGACAGGGTCTCGAGGAGCAGTACCTC. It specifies CASTWGQGLEEQYL.

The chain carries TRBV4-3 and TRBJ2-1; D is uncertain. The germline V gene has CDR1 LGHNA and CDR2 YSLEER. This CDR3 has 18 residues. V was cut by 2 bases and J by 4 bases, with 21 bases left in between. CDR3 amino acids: CASSQTNPFRVRYNEQFF. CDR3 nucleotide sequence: TGCGCCAGCAGCCAAACGAACCCATTCCGGGTGCGGTACAATGAGCAGTTCTTC.

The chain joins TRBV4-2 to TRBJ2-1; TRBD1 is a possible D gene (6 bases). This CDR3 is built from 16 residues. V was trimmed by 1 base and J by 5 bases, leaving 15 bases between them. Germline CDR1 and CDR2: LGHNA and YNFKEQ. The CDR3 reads CASSQVVQGIHNEQFF. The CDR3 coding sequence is TGTGCCAGCAGCCAAGTGGTACAGGGAATCCACAATGAGCAGTTCTTC.

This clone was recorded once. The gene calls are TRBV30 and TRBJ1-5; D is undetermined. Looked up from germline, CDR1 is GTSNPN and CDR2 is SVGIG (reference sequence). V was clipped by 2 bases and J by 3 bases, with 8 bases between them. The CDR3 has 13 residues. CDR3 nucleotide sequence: TGTGCCTGGAGTCTCGACATCAATCAGCCCCAGCATTTT. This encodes CAWSLDINQPQHF.

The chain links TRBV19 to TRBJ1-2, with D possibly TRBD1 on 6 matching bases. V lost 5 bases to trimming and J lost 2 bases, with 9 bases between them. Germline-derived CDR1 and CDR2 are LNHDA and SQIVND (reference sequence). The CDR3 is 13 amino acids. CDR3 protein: CASSHGQNYGYTF. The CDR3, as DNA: TGTGCCAGTAGTCACGGACAGAACTATGGCTACACCTTC.

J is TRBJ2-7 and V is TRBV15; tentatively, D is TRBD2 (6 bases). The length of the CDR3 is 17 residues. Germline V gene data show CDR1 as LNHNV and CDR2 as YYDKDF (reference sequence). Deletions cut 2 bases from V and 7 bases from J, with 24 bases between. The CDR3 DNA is TGTGCCACCAGCAGAACCCCCCGGAGGGACGGCGCCCTGGAGCAGTACTTC. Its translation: CATSRTPRRDGALEQYF.

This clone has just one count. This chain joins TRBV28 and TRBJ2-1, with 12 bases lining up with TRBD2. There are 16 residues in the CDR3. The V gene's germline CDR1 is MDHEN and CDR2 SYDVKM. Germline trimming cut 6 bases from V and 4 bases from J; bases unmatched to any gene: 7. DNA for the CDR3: TGTGCCAGCAGAAAGGCCGGGACTAGCGGGTACAATGAGCAGTTCTTC. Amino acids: CASRKAGTSGYNEQFF. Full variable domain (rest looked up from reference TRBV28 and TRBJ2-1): DVKVTQSSRYLVKRTGEKVFLECVQDMDHENMFWYRQDPGLGLRLIYFSYDVKMKEKGDIPEGYSVSREKKERFSLILESASTNQTSMYLCASRKAGTSGYNEQFFGPGTRLTVL.

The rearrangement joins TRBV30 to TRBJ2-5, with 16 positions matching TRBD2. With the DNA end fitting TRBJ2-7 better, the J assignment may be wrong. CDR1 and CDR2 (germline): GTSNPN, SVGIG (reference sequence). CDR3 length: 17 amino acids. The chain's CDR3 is CAWNGTSGRADYYEQYF. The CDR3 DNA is TGTGCCTGGAACGGGACTAGCGGGAGGGCCGATTATTACGAGCAGTACTTC.

The CDR3 DNA is TGTGCCAGCAGCCACCCACGGGGGGCCCATGAAAAACTGTTTTTT. Its protein is CASSHPRGAHEKLFF. The chain recombines TRBV28 with TRBJ1-4; weak D call: TRBD1 (6 bases). This CDR3 has 15 amino acids. Trimming removed 6 bases from V and 6 bases from J, with 17 bases in between. The germline V gene encodes CDR1 MDHEN and CDR2 SYDVKM. Variable domain in full (rest from reference TRBV28 and TRBJ1-4): DVKVTQSSRYLVKRTGEKVFLECVQDMDHENMFWYRQDPGLGLRLIYFSYDVKMKEKGDIPEGYSVSREKKERFSLILESASTNQTSMYLCASSHPRGAHEKLFFGSGTQLSVL.

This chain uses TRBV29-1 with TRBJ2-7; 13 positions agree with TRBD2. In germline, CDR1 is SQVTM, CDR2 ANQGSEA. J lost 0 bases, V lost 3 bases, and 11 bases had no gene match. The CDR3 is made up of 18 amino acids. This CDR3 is CSVEVRGLAGESSYEQYF. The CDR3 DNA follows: TGCAGCGTTGAGGTTCGCGGACTAGCGGGAGAGAGCTCCTACGAGCAGTACTTC.

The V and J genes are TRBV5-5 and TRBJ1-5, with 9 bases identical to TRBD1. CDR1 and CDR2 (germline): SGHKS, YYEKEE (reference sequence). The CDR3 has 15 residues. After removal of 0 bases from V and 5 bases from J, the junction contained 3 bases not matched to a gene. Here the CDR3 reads CASSLVDRGHQPQHF. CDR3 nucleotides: TGTGCCAGCAGCTTGGTGGACAGGGGTCATCAGCCCCAGCATTTT.